This entry is about one T cell receptor beta chain. These data come from a study of cytomegalovirus exposure and HLA in healthy donors. Vbeta (60) and Jbeta (13) primers were used in the PCR. Sequencing was performed with immunoSEQ multiplex PCR; in TCRdb, only in-frame clones are kept and a portion is missing. The data contain about 190,000 clones, over 80% of them seen just once; the ten biggest clones take up 1% to 1.5%. The CDR3 totals 15 residues. The V segment lost 2 bases and the J segment 3 bases; nucleotides outside the gene matches: 5. The germline CDR1 and CDR2 sequences are SGHNT and YYREEE (reference sequence).

The gene calls are TRBV5-4 and TRBJ2-3, with 8 bases identical to TRBD1. Input material: PBMCs. The origin of this receptor is a young man in good health and CMV-seronegative. The CDR3 is CASSFSGGATDTQYF. DNA for the CDR3: TGTGCCAGCAGCTTTTCAGGGGGCGCAACAGATACGCAGTATTTT.